Following are 5 T cell receptor beta chains from one sample sequenced in a study of blood T cell repertoires in COVID-19. The assay was immunoSEQ multiplex PCR, and TCRdb's table has in-frame clones only and misses some. The profile shows approximately 160,000 clones, roughly 84% of them singletons. The source material was peripheral blood. All receptors derive from a man aged 18 to 29 with active or convalescent COVID-19.

The rearrangement links TRBV5-1 to TRBJ1-1; D unresolved. CDR3 length: 14 residues. CDR1 and CDR2 (germline): SGHRS, YFSETQ. Trimming left V 3 bases short and J 4 bases short, with 13 bases between. CDR3 sequence reads: CASSSVTESTEAFF. Here the CDR3 DNA reads TGCGCCAGCAGCTCGGTAACTGAGAGCACTGAAGCTTTCTTT.

This clone was seen once. The gene calls are TRBV5-1 and TRBJ2-7; 10 bases fit TRBD2. The CDR3 is made up of 15 amino acids. J was trimmed by 9 bases and V by 2 bases; bases with no gene match: 11. The V gene's germline CDR1 is SGHRS and CDR2 YFSETQ. CDR3 coding DNA: TGCGCCAGCAGCTTAAGATTAGCGGGGGGCCGGGGGCAGTACTTC. Protein product: CASSLRLAGGRGQYF.

The CDR3 sequence: CASSLGGGPTDTQYF. DNA of the CDR3: TGTGCCAGCAGCTTAGGCGGGGGGCCCACAGATACGCAGTATTTT. V and J are TRBV7-2 and TRBJ2-3, with 8 nucleotides matching TRBD2. Losses at the gene ends were 1 base for V and 2 bases for J; bases not matched to a gene: 2. Per germline, CDR1 SGHTA and CDR2 FQGNSA. The CDR3 runs 15 residues.

The chain links TRBV5-1 to TRBJ1-2; 10 bases are shared with TRBD1. Germline V lookup: CDR1 SGHRS, CDR2 YFSETQ. The trim removed 4 bases at V and 0 bases at J, leaving 3 bases unmatched. This CDR3 is 15 amino acids long. This CDR3 is CASSRGQGTNYGYTF. Written as DNA, the CDR3 is TGCGCCAGCAGCAGGGGACAGGGGACTAACTATGGCTACACCTTC.

V usage is TRBV4-1 and J usage is TRBJ2-1; 10 positions agree with TRBD2. Germline V gene lookup returns CDR1 MGHRA and CDR2 YSYEKL. Trimming at V came to 5 bases and at J to 10 bases, leaving 11 bases not matched to a gene. CDR3 length: 15 residues. The CDR3 protein is CASSAPSGGPREQFF. The CDR3, as DNA: TGCGCCAGCAGCGCCCCTAGCGGGGGTCCCCGGGAGCAGTTCTTC.